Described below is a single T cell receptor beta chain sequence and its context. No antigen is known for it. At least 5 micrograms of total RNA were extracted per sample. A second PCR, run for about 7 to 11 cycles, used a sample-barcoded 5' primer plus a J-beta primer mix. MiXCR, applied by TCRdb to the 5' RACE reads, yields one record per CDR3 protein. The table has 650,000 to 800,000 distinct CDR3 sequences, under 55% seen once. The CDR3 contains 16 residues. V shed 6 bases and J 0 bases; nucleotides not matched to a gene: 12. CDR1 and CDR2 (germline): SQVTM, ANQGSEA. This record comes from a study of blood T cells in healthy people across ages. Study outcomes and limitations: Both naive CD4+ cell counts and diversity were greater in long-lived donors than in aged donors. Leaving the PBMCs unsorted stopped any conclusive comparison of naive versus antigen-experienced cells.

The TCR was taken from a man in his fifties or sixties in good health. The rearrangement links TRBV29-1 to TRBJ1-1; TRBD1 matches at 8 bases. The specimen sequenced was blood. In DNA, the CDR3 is TGCAGCGTGCGAAGAGGACAGGGTGGGATGAACACTGAAGCTTTCTTT. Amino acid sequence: CSVRRGQGGMNTEAFF.